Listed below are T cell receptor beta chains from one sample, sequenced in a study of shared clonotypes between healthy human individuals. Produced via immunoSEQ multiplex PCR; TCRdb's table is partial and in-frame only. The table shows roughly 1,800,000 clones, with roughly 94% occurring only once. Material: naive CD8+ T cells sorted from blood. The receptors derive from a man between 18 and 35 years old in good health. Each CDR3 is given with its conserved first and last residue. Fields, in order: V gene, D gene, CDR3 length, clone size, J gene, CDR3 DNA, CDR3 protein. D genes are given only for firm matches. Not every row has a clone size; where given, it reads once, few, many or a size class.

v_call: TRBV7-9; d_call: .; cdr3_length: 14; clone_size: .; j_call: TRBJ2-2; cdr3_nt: TGTGCCAGCAGCGCCGGACAGAAGCCCGGGGAGCTGTTTTTT; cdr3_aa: CASSAGQKPGELFF
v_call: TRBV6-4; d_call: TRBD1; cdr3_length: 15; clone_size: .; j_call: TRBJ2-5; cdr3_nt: TGTGCCAGCAGGGAGGACAGGGAGGTCCAAGAGACCCAGTACTTC; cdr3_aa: CASREDREVQETQYF
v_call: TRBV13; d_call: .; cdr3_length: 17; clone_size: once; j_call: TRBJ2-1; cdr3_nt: TGTGCCAGCAGCTCGACACCTACCACGAGCTCCTACAATGAGCAGTTCTTC; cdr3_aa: CASSSTPTTSSYNEQFF
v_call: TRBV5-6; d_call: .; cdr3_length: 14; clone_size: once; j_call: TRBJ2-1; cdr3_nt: TGTGCCAGCAGCTTGGGGCAGGGGAGGGGTGAGCAGTTCTTC; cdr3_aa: CASSLGQGRGEQFF
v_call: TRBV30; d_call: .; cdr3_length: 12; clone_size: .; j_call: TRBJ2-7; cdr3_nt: TGTGCCTGGAGCCCTACACAGGGCGAGCAGTACTTC; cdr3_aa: CAWSPTQGEQYF
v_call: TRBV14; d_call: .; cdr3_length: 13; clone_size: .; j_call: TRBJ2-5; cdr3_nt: TGTGCCAGCAGCCACTACGGTCGGGAGACCCAGTACTTC; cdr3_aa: CASSHYGRETQYF
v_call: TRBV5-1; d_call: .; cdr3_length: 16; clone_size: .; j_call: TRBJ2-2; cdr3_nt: TGCGCCAGCAGCTGGCTAGGAGTGGGTAACACCGGGGAGCTGTTTTTT; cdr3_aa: CASSWLGVGNTGELFF
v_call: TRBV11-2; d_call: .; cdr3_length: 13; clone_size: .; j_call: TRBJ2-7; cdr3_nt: TGTGCCAGCAGCTTTGAGGTGGCGGCCGAGCAGTACTTC; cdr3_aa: CASSFEVAAEQYF
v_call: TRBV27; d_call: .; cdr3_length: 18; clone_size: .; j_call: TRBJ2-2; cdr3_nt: TGTGCCAGCAGTTTACCCCCAAGGGGGGGGCCGGGCACCGGGGAGCTGTTTTTT; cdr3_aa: CASSLPPRGGPGTGELFF
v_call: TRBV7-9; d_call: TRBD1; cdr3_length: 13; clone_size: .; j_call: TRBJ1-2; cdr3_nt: TGTGCCAGCAGCGTAACGACAGGGGATGGCTACACCTTC; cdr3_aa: CASSVTTGDGYTF
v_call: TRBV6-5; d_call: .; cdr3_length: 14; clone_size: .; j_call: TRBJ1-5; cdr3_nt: TGTGCCAGCAGTTTTCGAGAGGGGCTTCAGCCCCAGCATTTT; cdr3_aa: CASSFREGLQPQHF
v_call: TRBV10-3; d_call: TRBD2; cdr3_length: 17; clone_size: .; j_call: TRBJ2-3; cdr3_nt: TGTGCCATCAGTGATGATTCGGCACGGGGGGGTATAGATACGCAGTATTTT; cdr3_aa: CAISDDSARGGIDTQYF
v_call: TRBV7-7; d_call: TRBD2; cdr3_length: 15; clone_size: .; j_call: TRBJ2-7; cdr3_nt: TGTGCTAGCAGCCCCGGACTAGCGGGAGAGTGGGAGCAGTACTTC; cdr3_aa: CASSPGLAGEWEQYF
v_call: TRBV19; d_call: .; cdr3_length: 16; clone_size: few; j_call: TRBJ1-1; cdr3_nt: TGTGCCAGTAGTATAGGATTAACATTATCGTACACTGAAGCTTTCTTT; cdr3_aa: CASSIGLTLSYTEAFF
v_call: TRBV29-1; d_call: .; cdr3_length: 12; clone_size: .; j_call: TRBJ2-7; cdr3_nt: TGCAGCGTTGAACCAGAGTGGGACGAGCAGTACTTC; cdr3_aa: CSVEPEWDEQYF
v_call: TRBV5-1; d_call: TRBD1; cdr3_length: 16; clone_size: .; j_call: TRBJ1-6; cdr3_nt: TGCGCCAGCAGCCTCGTGCCGGGACAGGGTAATTCACCCCTCCACTTT; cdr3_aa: CASSLVPGQGNSPLHF
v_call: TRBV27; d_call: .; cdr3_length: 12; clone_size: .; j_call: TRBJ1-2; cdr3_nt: TGTGCCAGCAGTTCCACCGACTATGGCTACACCTTC; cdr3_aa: CASSSTDYGYTF
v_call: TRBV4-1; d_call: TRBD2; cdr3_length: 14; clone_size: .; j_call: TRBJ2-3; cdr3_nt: TGCGCCAGCAGCCAGGTGGGGGGGGTCTGGGCGCAGTATTTT; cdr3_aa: CASSQVGGVWAQYF
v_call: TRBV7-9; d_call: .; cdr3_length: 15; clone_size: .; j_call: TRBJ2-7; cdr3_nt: TGTGCCAGCAGCTTAACGGACAGACCAGCATACGAGCAGTACTTC; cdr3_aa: CASSLTDRPAYEQYF
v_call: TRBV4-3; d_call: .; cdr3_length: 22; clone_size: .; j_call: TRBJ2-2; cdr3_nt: TGCGCCAGCAGCCAAGATTCGGGTGGGCGGGATATGGGTTTCGCTTTCACCGGGGAGCTGTTTTTT; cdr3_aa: CASSQDSGGRDMGFAFTGELFF
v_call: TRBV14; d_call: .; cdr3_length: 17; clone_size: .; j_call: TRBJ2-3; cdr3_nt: TGTGCCAGCAGCCAAGATGAGTTGGGCTCAGAGGGAGATACGCAGTATTTT; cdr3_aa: CASSQDELGSEGDTQYF
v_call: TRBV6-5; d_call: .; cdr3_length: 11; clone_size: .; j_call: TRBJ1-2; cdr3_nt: TGTGCCAGCAGTACAGGGTATGGCTACACCTTC; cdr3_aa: CASSTGYGYTF
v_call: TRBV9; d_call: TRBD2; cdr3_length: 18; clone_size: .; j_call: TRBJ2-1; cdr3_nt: TGTGCCAGCAGCGTGGGATGGGGACTAGCGGGAGGGTACAATGAGCAGTTCTTC; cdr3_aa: CASSVGWGLAGGYNEQFF
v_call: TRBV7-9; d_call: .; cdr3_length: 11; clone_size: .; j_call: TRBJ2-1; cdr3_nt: TGTGCCAGCAGCTTAATCAATGAGCAGTTCTTC; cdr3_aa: CASSLINEQFF
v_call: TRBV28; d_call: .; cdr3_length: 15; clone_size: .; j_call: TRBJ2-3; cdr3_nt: TGTGCCAGCAGTTTAATTGGGCAGGGCCAAGATACGCAGTATTTT; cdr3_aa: CASSLIGQGQDTQYF
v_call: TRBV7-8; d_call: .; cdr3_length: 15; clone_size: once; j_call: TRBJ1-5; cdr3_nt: TGTGCCAGCAGCTTACAGGGCTATAGCAATCAGCCCCAGCATTTT; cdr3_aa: CASSLQGYSNQPQHF
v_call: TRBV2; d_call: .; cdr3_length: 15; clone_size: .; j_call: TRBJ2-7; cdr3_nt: TGTGCCAGCAGTGAAGCCCTGACAACCGCCTACGAGCAGTACTTC; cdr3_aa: CASSEALTTAYEQYF
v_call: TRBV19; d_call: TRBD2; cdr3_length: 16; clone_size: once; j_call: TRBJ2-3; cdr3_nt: TGTGCCAGTAGTACCCTAGCGGGGCGATACACAGATACGCAGTATTTT; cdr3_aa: CASSTLAGRYTDTQYF
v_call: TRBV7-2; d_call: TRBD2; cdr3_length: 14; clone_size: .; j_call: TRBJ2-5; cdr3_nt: TGTGCCAGCAGCTTAATGACTAGCGGAGAGACCCAGTACTTC; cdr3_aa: CASSLMTSGETQYF
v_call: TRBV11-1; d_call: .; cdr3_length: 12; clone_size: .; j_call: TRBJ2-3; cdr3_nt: TGTGCCAGCAGCTTTACTAGCATGGAGCAGTATTTT; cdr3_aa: CASSFTSMEQYF
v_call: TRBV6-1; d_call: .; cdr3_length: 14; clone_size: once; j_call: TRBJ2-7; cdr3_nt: TGTGCCGCTCGACCGGGACCTAGCCCATACGAGCAGTACTTC; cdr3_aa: CAARPGPSPYEQYF
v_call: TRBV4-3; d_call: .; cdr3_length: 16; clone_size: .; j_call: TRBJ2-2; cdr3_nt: TGCGCCAGCAGCCAGGGAGACGGGAGTCTCACCGGGGAGCTGTTTTTT; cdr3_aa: CASSQGDGSLTGELFF
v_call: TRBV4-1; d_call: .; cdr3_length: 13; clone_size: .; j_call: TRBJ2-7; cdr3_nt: TGCGCCAGCAGCCAAGGACAGTCGGACGAGCAGTACTTC; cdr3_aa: CASSQGQSDEQYF
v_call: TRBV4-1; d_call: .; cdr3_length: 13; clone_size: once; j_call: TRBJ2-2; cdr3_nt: TGCGCCAGCAGCCCGTCGGCGGTCGGGGAGCTGTTTTTT; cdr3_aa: CASSPSAVGELFF
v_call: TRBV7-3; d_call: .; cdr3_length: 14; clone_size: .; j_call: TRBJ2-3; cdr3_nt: TGTGCCAGCAGTCCCAATGGGGGCACAGATACGCAGTATTTT; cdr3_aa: CASSPNGGTDTQYF
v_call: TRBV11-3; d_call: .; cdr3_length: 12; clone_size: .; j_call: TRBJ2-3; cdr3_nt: TGTGCCAGCAGTCAGGGAACAGATACGCAGTATTTT; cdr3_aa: CASSQGTDTQYF
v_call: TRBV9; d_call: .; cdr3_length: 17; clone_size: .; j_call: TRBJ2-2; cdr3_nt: TGTGCCAGCAGCGTAGTTCCGGCTGCCTATAGCGGCGGGGAGCTGTTTTTT; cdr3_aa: CASSVVPAAYSGGELFF
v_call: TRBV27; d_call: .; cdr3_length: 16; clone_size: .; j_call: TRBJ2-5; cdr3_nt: TGTGCCAGCACCTCAAACCGGGACCTACCTCGGGAGACCCAGTACTTC; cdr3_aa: CASTSNRDLPRETQYF
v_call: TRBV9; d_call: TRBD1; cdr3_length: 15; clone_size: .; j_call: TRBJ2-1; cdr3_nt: TGTGCCAGCAGCGCATCCGGGACAGGGCACAATGAGCAGTTCTTC; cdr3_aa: CASSASGTGHNEQFF
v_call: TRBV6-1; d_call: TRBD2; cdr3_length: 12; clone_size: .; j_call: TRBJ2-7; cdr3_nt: TGTGCCAGCAGCGGGACTAGGGAAGAGCAGTACTTC; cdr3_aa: CASSGTREEQYF
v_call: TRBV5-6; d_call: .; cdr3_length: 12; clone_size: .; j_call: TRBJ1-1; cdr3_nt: TGTGCCAGCAGCTACGGGTACACTGAAGCTTTCTTT; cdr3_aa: CASSYGYTEAFF
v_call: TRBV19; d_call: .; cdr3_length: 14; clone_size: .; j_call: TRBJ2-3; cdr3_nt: TGTGCCAGTAGTATCCCCACTGGGCCGGATACGCAGTATTTT; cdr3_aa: CASSIPTGPDTQYF
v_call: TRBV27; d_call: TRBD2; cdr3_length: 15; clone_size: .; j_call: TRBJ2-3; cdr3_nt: TGTGCCAGCAGTCCCGGGACGGGAGGCATGGATACGCAGTATTTT; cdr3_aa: CASSPGTGGMDTQYF
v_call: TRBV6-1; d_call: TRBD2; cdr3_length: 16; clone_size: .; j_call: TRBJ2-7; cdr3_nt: TGTGCCAGCAGTGAATCCAGACTAGCGTCCTCCTACGAGCAGTACTTC; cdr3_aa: CASSESRLASSYEQYF
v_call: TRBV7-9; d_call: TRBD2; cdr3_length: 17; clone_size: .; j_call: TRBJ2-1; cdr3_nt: TGTGCCAGCAGCTTACCCTATGGACTAGCGGGGGACAATGAGCAGTTCTTC; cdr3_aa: CASSLPYGLAGDNEQFF
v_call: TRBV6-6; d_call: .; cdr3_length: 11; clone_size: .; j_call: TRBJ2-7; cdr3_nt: TGTGCCAGCAGTTATAACTACGAGCAGTACTTC; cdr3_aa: CASSYNYEQYF
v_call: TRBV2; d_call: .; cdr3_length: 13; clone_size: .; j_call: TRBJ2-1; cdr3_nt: TGTGCCAGCACGGGCTACCTAGTGAATGAGCAGTTCTTC; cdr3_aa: CASTGYLVNEQFF
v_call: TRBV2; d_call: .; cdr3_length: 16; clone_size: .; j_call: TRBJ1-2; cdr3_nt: TGTGCCAGCAGGGAGCTTTGGACGATGGATTTCTATGGCTACACCTTC; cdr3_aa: CASRELWTMDFYGYTF
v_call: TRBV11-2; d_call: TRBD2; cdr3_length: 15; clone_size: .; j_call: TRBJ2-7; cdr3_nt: TGTGCCAGCAGCTTGACTAGCGGGACCTCCTACGAGCAGTACTTC; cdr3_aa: CASSLTSGTSYEQYF
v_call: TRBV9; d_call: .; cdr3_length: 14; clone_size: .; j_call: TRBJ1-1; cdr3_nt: TGTGCCAGCAGCGTAGATGGGTTTAACACTGAAGCTTTCTTT; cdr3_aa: CASSVDGFNTEAFF
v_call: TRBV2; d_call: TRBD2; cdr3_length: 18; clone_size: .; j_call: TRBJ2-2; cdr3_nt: TGTGCCAGCAGTGGGCCGACTAGCGGCCTCCTTGACACCGGGGAGCTGTTTTTT; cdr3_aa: CASSGPTSGLLDTGELFF
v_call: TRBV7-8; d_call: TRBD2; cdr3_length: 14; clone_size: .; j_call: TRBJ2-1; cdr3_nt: TGTGCCAGCAGCCAAACGGACTGGGAGGGGGAGCAGTTCTTC; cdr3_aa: CASSQTDWEGEQFF
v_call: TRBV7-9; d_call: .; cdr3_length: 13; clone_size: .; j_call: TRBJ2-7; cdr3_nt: TGTGCCAGCAGCTCACCGATCGGAGAGGAGCAGTACTTC; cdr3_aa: CASSSPIGEEQYF
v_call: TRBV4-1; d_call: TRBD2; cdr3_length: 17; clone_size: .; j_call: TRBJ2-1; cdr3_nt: TGCGCCAGCAGCCAAGATGGAACTAGCGGGAGGGACAATGAGCAGTTCTTC; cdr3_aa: CASSQDGTSGRDNEQFF
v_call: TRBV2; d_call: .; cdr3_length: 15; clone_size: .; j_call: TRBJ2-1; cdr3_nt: TGTGCCAGCAGTCTTCCCGAAGGACACAGCGATGAGCAGTTCTTC; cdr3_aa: CASSLPEGHSDEQFF